This T cell receptor (beta chain) was retrieved from a study of human thymus T cells. Study observations and caveats: There were highly overlapping thymic repertoires among unrelated individuals, as related research reported. Thymic and blood repertoires appeared to carry a bias in their V and J gene usage.

Profiling relied on immunoSEQ multiplex PCR, and the TCRdb table lists in-frame clones only, not all of them. The profile shows around 120,000 clones, around 94% of them singletons. Regarding this clone: As yet, its antigen is unknown.

Corrective cardiac surgery supplied the resected thymus tissue. Healthy Finnish infants undergoing corrective surgery for congenital heart defects were the donors. The source is a boy under two years old with a congenital heart defect but otherwise immunologically healthy. The sample comprised thymus tissue.

The CDR3 DNA sequence: TGCGCCAGCAGCCAAGATCCTAAGGAGGGGGAGACCCAGTACTTC. Protein product: CASSQDPKEGETQYF. The chain recombines TRBV4-3 with TRBJ2-5; D perhaps matches TRBD2 (6 bases). Germline V gene sequence: CDR1 LGHNA, CDR2 YSLEER. V lost 0 bases and J lost 5, with 13 bases in between. The CDR3 contains 15 residues.